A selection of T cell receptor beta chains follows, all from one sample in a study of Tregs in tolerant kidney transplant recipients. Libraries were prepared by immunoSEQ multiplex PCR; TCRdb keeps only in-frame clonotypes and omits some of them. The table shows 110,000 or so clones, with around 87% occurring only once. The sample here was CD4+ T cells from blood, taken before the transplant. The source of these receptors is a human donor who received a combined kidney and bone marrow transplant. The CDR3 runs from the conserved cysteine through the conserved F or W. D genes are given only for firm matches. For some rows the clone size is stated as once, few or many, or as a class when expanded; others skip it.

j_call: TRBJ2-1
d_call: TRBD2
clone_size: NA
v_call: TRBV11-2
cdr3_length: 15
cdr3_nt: TGTGCCAGCAGCTTAACGGCGGGAGGGTACAATGAGCAGTTCTTC
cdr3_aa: CASSLTAGGYNEQFF

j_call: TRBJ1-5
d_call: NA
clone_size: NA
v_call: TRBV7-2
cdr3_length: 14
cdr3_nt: TGTGCCAGCAGCCCCGACAGTTACAATCAGCCCCAGCATTTT
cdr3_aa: CASSPDSYNQPQHF

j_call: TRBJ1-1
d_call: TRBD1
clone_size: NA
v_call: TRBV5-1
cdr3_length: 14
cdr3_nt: TGCGCCAGCAGCCTGGGGACAGCGAACACTGAAGCTTTCTTT
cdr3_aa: CASSLGTANTEAFF

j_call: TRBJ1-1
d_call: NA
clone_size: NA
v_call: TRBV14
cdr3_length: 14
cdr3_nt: TGTGCCAGCAGCCAAGATCCGAGCTCCACTGAAGCTTTCTTT
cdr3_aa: CASSQDPSSTEAFF

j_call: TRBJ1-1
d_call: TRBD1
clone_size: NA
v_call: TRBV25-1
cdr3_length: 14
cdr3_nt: TGTGCCAGCAGTTTTAAGGACAGGGGCACTGAAGCTTTCTTT
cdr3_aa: CASSFKDRGTEAFF

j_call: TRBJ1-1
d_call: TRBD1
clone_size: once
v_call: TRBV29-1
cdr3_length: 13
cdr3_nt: TGCAGCGCGACCAACGACAGGGTCACTGAAGCTTTCTTT
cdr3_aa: CSATNDRVTEAFF

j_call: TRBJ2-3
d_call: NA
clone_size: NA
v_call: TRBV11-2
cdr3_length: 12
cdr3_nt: TGTGCCAGCAGCTTAGTTGCGGATACGCAGTATTTT
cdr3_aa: CASSLVADTQYF

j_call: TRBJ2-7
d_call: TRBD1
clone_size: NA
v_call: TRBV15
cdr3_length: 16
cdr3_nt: TGTGCCACCAGCAGGGCCCTCGGGACAGGGGCGGGGGAGCAGTACTTC
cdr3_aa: CATSRALGTGAGEQYF

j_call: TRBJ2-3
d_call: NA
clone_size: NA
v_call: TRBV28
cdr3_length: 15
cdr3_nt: TGTGCCAGCAGTCGCGGGACCTCCGGCACAGATACGCAGTATTTT
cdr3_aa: CASSRGTSGTDTQYF

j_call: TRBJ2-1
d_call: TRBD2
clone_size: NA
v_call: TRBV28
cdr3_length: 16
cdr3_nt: TGTGCCAGCAGTCAACAAGCGGGAGGTCTCTACAATGAGCAGTTCTTC
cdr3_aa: CASSQQAGGLYNEQFF

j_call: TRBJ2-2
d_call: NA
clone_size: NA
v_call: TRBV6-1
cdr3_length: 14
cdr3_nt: TGTGCCAGCAGTGCAGGGGTCGACACCGGGGAGCTGTTTTTT
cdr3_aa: CASSAGVDTGELFF

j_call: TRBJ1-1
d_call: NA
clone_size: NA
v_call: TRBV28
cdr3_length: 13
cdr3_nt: TGTGCCAGCACCTGGGGCCCTGTAGGGGAAGCTTTCTTT
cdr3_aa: CASTWGPVGEAFF

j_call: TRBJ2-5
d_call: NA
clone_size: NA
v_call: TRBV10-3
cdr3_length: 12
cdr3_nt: TGTGCCATCAGTGAGTCGAGTGAGACCCAGTACTTC
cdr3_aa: CAISESSETQYF

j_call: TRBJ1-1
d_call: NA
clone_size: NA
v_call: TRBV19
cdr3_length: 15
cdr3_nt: TGTGCCAGTACTCCTATTAATGCCGCGAACACTGAAGCTTTCTTT
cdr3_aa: CASTPINAANTEAFF

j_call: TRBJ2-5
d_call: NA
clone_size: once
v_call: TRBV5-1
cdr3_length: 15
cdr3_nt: TGCGCCAGCAGCTCATCGACAGATCGGCAAGAGACCCAGTACTTC
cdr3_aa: CASSSSTDRQETQYF

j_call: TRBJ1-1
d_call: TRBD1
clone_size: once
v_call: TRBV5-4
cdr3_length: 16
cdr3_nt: TGTGCCAGCAGACCGCGACAGGGTGCGTGGGACACTGAAGCTTTCTTT
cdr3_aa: CASRPRQGAWDTEAFF

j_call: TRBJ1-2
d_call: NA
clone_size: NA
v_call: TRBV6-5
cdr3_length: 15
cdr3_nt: TGTGCCAGCAGTCCATCGAGCGGGGGCGGCTATGGCTACACCTTC
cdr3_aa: CASSPSSGGGYGYTF

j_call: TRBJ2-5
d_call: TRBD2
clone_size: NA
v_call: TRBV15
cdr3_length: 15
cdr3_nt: TGTGCCACCAGGAACGAGTGGGGGGGCCAAGAGACCCAGTACTTC
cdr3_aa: CATRNEWGGQETQYF

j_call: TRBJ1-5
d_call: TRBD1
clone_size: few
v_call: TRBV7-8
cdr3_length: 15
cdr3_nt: TGTGCCAGCAGCTTGCGACCCAGGGGGAATCAGCCCCAGCATTTT
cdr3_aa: CASSLRPRGNQPQHF

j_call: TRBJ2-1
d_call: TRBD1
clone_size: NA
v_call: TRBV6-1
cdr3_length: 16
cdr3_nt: TGTGCCAGCAGTGACGCGACAGGGCGCTCCTACAATGAGCAGTTCTTC
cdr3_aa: CASSDATGRSYNEQFF

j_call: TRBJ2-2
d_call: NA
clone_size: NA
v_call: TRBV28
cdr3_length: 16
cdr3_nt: TGTGCCAGCAGTCCTCCCCGGACAGACCGCACCGGGGAGCTGTTTTTT
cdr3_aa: CASSPPRTDRTGELFF

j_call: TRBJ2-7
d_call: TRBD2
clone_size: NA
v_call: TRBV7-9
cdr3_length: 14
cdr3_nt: TGTGCCAGCAACCGCCGGGGGGACGCTCACGAGCAGTACTTC
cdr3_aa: CASNRRGDAHEQYF

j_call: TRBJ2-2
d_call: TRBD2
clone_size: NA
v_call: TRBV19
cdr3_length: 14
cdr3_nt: TGTGCCAGTACAGGCGGGAGTTTAGTGGGGGAGCTGTTTTTT
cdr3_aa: CASTGGSLVGELFF

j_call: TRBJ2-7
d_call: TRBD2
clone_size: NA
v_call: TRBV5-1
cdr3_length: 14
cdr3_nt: TGCGCCAGCAGCTCGGGGACTAGCGGGCAAAGGCAGTACTTC
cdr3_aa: CASSSGTSGQRQYF

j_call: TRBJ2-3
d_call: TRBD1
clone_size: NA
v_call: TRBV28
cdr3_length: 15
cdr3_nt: TGTGCCAGCAGTGAGAGGACAGGGTACACAGATACGCAGTATTTT
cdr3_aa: CASSERTGYTDTQYF

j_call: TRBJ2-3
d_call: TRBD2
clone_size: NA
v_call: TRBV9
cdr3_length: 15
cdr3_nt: TGTGCCAGCAGCGCTAGCGGGGGGGGAACAGATACGCAGTATTTT
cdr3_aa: CASSASGGGTDTQYF

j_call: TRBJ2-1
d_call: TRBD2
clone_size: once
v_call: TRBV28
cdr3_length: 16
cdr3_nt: TGTGCCAGCAGGCTCGGGAGGCGGGAGTCCTACAATGAGCAGTTCTTC
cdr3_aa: CASRLGRRESYNEQFF

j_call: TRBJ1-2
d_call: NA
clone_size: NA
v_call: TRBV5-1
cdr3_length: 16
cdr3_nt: TGCGCCAGCAGCTATCTCCAGGGAAGCAGTAACTATGGCTACACCTTC
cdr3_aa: CASSYLQGSSNYGYTF

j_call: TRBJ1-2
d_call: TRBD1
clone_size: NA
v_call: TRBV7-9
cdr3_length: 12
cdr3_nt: TGTGCCAGCAGCTTCACAGGGGCGGGCTACACCTTC
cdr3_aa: CASSFTGAGYTF

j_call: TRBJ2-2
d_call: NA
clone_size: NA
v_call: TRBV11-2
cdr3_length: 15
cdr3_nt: TGTGCCAGCAGCTTAGAGTGGGGCCGTACCGGGGAGCTGTTTTTT
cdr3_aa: CASSLEWGRTGELFF

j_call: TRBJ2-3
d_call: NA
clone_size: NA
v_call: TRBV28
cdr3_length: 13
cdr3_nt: TGTGCCAGCAGTTTGCCGGGAGAGAATACGCAGTATTTT
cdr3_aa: CASSLPGENTQYF

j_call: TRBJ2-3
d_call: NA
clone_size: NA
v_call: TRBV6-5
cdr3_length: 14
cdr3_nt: TGTGCCAGCAGCCCGTTGCAGGACACAGATACGCAGTATTTT
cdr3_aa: CASSPLQDTDTQYF

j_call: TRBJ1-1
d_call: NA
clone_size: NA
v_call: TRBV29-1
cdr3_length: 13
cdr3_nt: TGCAGCACCAGACAGCGAATGAACACTGAAGCTTTCTTT
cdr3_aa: CSTRQRMNTEAFF

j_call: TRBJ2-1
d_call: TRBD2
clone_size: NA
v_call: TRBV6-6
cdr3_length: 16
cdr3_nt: TGTGCCAGCACCACCCCGGGACTAAACTCCTACAATGAGCAGTTCTTC
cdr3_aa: CASTTPGLNSYNEQFF

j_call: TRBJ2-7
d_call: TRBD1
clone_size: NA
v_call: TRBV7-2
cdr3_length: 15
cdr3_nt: TGTGCCAGCAGCTTCTACGGGACAGGGTCCTACGAGCAGTACTTC
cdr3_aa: CASSFYGTGSYEQYF

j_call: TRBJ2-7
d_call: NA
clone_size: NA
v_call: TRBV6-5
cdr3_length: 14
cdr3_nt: TGTGCCAGCCGGAGAGGGTCCCTTCTTGGCGAGCAGTACTTC
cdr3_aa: CASRRGSLLGEQYF

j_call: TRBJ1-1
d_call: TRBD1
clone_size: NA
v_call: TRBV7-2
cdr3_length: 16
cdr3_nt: TGTGCCAGCAGCTTAGCTACAGGGGGCCAGAACACTGAAGCTTTCTTT
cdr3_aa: CASSLATGGQNTEAFF

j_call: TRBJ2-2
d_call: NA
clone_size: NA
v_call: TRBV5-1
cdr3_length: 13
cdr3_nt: TGCGCCAGCAGCTTGGCGGGGACCGGGGAGCTGTTTTTT
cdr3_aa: CASSLAGTGELFF

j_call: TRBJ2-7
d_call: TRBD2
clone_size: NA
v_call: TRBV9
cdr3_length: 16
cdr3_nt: TGTGCCAGCAGCGTAGAGGCTAGCGGGCTATCCTACGAGCAGTACTTC
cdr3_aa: CASSVEASGLSYEQYF

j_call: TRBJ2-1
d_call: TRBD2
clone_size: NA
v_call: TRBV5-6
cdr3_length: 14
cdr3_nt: TGTGCCAGCAGCTTGTATCGACTAGCGGAGGAGCAGTTCTTC
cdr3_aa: CASSLYRLAEEQFF

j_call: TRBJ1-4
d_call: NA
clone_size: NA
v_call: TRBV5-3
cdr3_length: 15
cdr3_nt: TGTGCCAGAAGCTTGGAGCGGCAGTCTAATGAAAAACTGTTTTTT
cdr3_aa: CARSLERQSNEKLFF

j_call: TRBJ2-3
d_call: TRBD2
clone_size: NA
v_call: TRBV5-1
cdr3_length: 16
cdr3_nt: TGCGCCAGCAGCTTCACCGCGGGGGGGCAGTCAGATACGCAGTATTTT
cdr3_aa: CASSFTAGGQSDTQYF

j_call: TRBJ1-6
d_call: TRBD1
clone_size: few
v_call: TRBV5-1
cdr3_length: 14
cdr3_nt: TGCGCCAGCAGCTCAGGGACAGCTAATTCACCCCTCCACTTT
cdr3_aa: CASSSGTANSPLHF

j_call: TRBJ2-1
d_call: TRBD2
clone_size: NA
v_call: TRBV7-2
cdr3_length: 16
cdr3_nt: TGTGCCAGCAGCTTAGTGGGCGCGGGGGGGTACAATGAGCAGTTCTTC
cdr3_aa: CASSLVGAGGYNEQFF

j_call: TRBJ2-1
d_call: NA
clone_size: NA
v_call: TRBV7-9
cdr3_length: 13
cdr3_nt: TGTGCCAGCAGCTTAGGACAGAACAATGAGCAGTTCTTC
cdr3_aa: CASSLGQNNEQFF

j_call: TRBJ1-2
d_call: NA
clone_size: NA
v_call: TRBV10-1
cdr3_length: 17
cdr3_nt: TGCGCCAGAGGCCGCCGGGTTTTGGGGGCGAGCGGCTATGGCTACACCTTC
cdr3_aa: CARGRRVLGASGYGYTF

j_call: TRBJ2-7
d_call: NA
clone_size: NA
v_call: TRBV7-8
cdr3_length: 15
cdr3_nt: TGTGCCAGCAGCTTTTTTCCCGGACAGTTCAACGAGCAGTACTTC
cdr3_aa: CASSFFPGQFNEQYF

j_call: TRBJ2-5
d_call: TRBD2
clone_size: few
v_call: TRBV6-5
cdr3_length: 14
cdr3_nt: TGTGCCAGCAGTTACTCGACTAGCGGGGAGACCCAGTACTTC
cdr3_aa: CASSYSTSGETQYF

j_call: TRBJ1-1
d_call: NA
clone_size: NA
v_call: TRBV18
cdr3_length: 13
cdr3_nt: TGTGCCAGCTCATCGAAAGAAAGCCTTGAAGCTTTCTTT
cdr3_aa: CASSSKESLEAFF

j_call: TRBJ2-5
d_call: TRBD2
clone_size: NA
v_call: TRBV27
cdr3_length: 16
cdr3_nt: TGTGCCAGCAGTTCGACTAGCGGGGGGAACCAAGAGACCCAGTACTTC
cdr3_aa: CASSSTSGGNQETQYF

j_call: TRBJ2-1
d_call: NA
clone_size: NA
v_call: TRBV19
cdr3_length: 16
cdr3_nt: TGTGCCAGTAGTATGTCGGCGGGGTTATCCTACAATGAGCAGTTCTTC
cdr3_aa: CASSMSAGLSYNEQFF